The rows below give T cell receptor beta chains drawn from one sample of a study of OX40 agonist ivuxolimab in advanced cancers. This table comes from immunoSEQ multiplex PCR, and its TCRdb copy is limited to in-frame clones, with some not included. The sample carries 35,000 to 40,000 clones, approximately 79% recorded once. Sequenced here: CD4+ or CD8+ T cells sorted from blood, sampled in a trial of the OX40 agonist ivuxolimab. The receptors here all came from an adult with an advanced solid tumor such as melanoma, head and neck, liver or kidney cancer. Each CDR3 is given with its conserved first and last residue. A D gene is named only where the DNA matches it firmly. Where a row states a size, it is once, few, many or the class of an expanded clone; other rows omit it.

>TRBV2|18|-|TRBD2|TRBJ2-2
TGTGCCAGCAGAGTCCGCGCGGGGGGAGGATACGACGCCGGGGAGCTGTTTTTT
CASRVRAGGGYDAGELFF
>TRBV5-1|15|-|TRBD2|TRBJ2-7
TGCGCCAGCAGCTCTTCGACTAGCGCAGTCTACGAGCAGTACTTC
CASSSSTSAVYEQYF
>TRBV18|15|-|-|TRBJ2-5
TGTGCCAGCTCACCCGTAGAGGACACCGAAGAGACCCAGTACTTC
CASSPVEDTEETQYF
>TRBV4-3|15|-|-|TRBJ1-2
TGCGCCAGCAGCCAAGATTGGCAGGATGTTGGTGGCTACACCTTC
CASSQDWQDVGGYTF
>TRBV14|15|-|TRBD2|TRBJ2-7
TGTGCCAGCAGCCATTATACTAGCGGGAGGGACGAGCAGTACTTC
CASSHYTSGRDEQYF
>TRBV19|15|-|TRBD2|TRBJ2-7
TGTGCCAGTAGTATAAGAACTAGCGGGCTCTACGAGCAGTACTTC
CASSIRTSGLYEQYF
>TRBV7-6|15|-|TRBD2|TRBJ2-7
TGTGCCAGCAGCTCCGGACTAGCGGTACTCTACGAGCAGTACTTC
CASSSGLAVLYEQYF
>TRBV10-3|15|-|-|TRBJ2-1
TGTGCCATCAGGGAGGACACAGTGGGGTACAATGAGCAGTTCTTC
CAIREDTVGYNEQFF
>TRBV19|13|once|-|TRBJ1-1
TGTGCCACCAGCGAGGAAATGAACACTGAAGCTTTCTTT
CATSEEMNTEAFF
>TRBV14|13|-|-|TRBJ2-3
TGTGCCACCCGGCGGTTGGGGGCAGATACGCAGTATTTT
CATRRLGADTQYF
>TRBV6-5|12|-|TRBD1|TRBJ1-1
TGTGCCAGCAGTACCGGGACAGCTGAAGCTTTCTTT
CASSTGTAEAFF
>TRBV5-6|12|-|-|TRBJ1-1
TGTGCCAGCAGCATATTGAACACTGAAGCTTTCTTT
CASSILNTEAFF
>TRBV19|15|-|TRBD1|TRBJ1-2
TGTGCCAGTAGTAGAGACAGGGGGCGCGGCTATGGCTACACCTTC
CASSRDRGRGYGYTF
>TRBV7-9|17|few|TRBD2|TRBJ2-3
TGTGCCAGCAGCACGGGACTAGCGGGAGGGAACACAGATACGCAGTATTTT
CASSTGLAGGNTDTQYF
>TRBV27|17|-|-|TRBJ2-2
TGTGCCAGCAGTTTTGGCCTACGAGCGGCGAACACCGGGGAGCTGTTTTTT
CASSFGLRAANTGELFF
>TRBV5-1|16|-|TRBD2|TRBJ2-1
TGCGCCAGCAGCCCGGGGGGACTAGCGGCCTACAATGAGCAGTTCTTC
CASSPGGLAAYNEQFF
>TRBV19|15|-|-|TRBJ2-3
TGTGCCAGTAGTATTGAGTTTTGGGGAACAGATACGCAGTATTTT
CASSIEFWGTDTQYF
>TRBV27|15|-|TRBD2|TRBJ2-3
TGTGCCAGCAGGGGACTAGCGGGAGCTTGGGATACGCAGTATTTT
CASRGLAGAWDTQYF
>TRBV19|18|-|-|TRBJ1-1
TGTGCCAGTAGTATTCGCGGGACACGGGGGACTTTGAACACTGAAGCTTTCTTT
CASSIRGTRGTLNTEAFF
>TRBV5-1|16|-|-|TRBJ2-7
TGCGCCAGCAGCCCGGACCCCGGGACATTTTCCTACGAGCAGTACTTC
CASSPDPGTFSYEQYF
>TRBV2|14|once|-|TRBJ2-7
TGTGCCAGCAGTGAATGGTGGTCAGCATACGAGCAGTACTTC
CASSEWWSAYEQYF
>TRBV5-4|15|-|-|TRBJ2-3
TGTGCCAGCAGCTTGGGACTCCAAAGCACAGATACGCAGTATTTT
CASSLGLQSTDTQYF
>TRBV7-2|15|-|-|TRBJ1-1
TGTGCCAGCAGCCTCGGGTCTTTTATGAACACTGAAGCTTTCTTT
CASSLGSFMNTEAFF
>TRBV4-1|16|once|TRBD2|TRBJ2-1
TGCGCCAGCAGCCAAGTGGCTAGCGGGAGAGGCAATGAGCAGTTCTTC
CASSQVASGRGNEQFF